The clone carrying this T cell receptor (beta chain) appeared once. This sample is part of a study of T cells in localized non-small cell lung cancer. The assay was immunoSEQ multiplex PCR, and TCRdb's table has in-frame clones only and misses some. The data contain approximately 35,000 clones, approximately 91% of them singletons. Trimming took 4 bases from V and 4 from J; bases not matched to a gene: 3. Germline V lookup: CDR1 MNHNS, CDR2 SASEGT. The length of the CDR3 is 13 residues. The sequencing used PBMCs, collected before any cancer treatment. The chain carries TRBV6-1 and TRBJ2-7, with 8 bases lining up with TRBD1. The source of this sequence is a man between 40 and 69 years old with stage II lung adenocarcinoma. The CDR3 DNA sequence: TGTGCCAGCAGTGCGGGGACAGGATACGAGCAGTACTTC. Encoded protein: CASSAGTGYEQYF.